This TCR beta chain was captured in a study of identical twins. Germline loops: CDR1 SGHTA, CDR2 FQGNSA. CDR3 length: 15 residues. J gave up 6 bases and V 2 bases, and 9 bases lay outside the gene matches. This clonotype was detected a few times. One entry per CDR3 protein, called by TCRdb with MiXCR from the 5' RACE reads. The sample yields 200,000 to 250,000 distinct CDR3 sequences, roughly 7% seen once. This sample also appeared in a second study, on yellow fever vaccine responses in identical twins.

V and J are TRBV7-2 and TRBJ2-7, with TRBD1 matching 8 bases. The sequenced sample was memory (CD45RO+) T cells sorted from blood. This receptor was taken from a woman between 18 and 29 years old in good health. The CDR3 nucleotides read TGTGCCAGCAGCTTACGGGCAGGGGGCCCCTCCGAGCAGTACTTC. Protein product: CASSLRAGGPSEQYF.